This TCR beta chain was obtained from a study of preoperative IRX-2 immunotherapy in early breast cancer. The assay was immunoSEQ multiplex PCR, and TCRdb's table has in-frame clones only and misses some. Among around 88,000 clones listed, 75% to 90% were seen once. Treatment given: preoperative locoregional IRX-2 cytokine immunotherapy. Preoperative locoregional IRX-2 cytokine immunotherapy was tested in the phase Ib source study. Per germline, CDR1 LNHDA and CDR2 SQIVND (reference sequence). The CDR3 spans 15 residues. J lost 7 bases, V lost 10 bases, and 13 bases had no gene match. The clonotype comes from a human donor with breast cancer. This sample comprised tumor tissue, obtained after IRX-2 immunotherapy. V and J are TRBV19 and TRBJ1-6, with 7 bases that match TRBD1. CDR3 bases: TGTGCCACGGAACCAACGGGACAGCGAAATTCACCCCTCCACTTT. It specifies CATEPTGQRNSPLHF.